These 31 T cell receptor beta chains were sequenced from one sample in a study of OX40 agonist ivuxolimab in advanced cancers. The data were produced by immunoSEQ multiplex PCR, yet TCRdb's version contains in-frame clones alone and is incomplete. In the table there are fewer than 90,000 clones, roughly 91% of which are singletons. The sample in question was CD4+ or CD8+ T cells sorted from blood, obtained in a trial of the OX40 agonist ivuxolimab. Source of these receptors: an adult with an advanced solid tumor such as melanoma, head and neck, liver or kidney cancer.

The J gene is TRBJ2-7, the V gene TRBV9; D is unresolved. This CDR3 region has 12 residues. Germline CDR1 and CDR2: SGDLS and YYNGEE. With 1 base removed from V and 0 bases from J, the gap between germline ends came to 2 bases. CDR3 sequence reads: CASSVNSYEQYF. As DNA, the CDR3 is TGTGCCAGCAGCGTAAACTCCTACGAGCAGTACTTC.

This clone was seen just once. This chain connects TRBV6-1 to TRBJ2-5, with D tentatively TRBD1 (5 bases). The CDR3 consists of 15 residues. Per germline, CDR1 MNHNS and CDR2 SASEGT. With 8 bases removed from V and 2 bases from J, the gap between germline ends came to 18 bases. CDR3 sequence: CASSLGQGVQETQYF. Here the CDR3 DNA reads TGTGCCAGCTCTTTGGGCCAGGGTGTACAAGAGACCCAGTACTTC.

The chain couples TRBV5-1 to TRBJ2-2; TRBD2 matches at 12 bases. Looked up from germline, CDR1 is SGHRS and CDR2 is YFSETQ. The J segment lost 1 base and the V segment lost 8 bases, leaving 3 bases of the junction unmatched. The length of the CDR3 is 15 residues. CDR3 bases: TGCGCCAGTAAGGGACTAGCGGGGAACACCGGGGAGCTGTTTTTT. Translating it yields CASKGLAGNTGELFF. Using reference TRBV5-1 and TRBJ2-2 for the parts outside the CDR3, the full variable domain is KAGVTQTPRYLIKTRGQQVTLSCSPISGHRSVSWYQQTPGQGLQFLFEYFSETQRNKGNFPGRFSGRQFSNSRSEMNVSTLELGDSALYLCASKGLAGNTGELFFGEGSRLTVL.

The chain couples TRBV5-1 to TRBJ2-3; 10 bases are shared with TRBD2. The CDR3 is 17 amino acids. CDR1 SGHRS and CDR2 YFSETQ come from the germline V gene. The V and J ends lost 2 bases and 4 bases, in that order; junction bases with no gene match: 10. This CDR3 reads CASSFTPAGGPSDTQYF. CDR3 in DNA: TGCGCCAGCAGCTTCACCCCAGCGGGAGGGCCGTCAGATACGCAGTATTTT.

This chain uses TRBV11-3 with TRBJ2-5; 10 bases match TRBD2. Losses at the gene ends were 1 base for V and 2 bases for J; bases not matched to a gene: 16. Germline CDR1 is SGHNT and CDR2 is YENEEA. This CDR3 is built from 20 residues. The DNA for the CDR3 is TGTGCCAGCAGCTTAGTTCTGAGCGGGAGGGCCGGGAGGAAACAAGAGACCCAGTACTTC. It encodes CASSLVLSGRAGRKQETQYF.

V and J are TRBV18 and TRBJ1-1; 7 bases map to TRBD1. The germline CDR1 and CDR2 sequences are KGHSH and LQKENI. After removal of 6 bases from V and 5 bases from J, the junction contained 15 bases not matched to a gene. The CDR3 is made up of 16 amino acids. The chain's CDR3 is CASSPQGQQASTEAFF. As DNA, the CDR3 is TGTGCCAGCTCGCCTCAGGGACAGCAAGCGAGTACTGAAGCTTTCTTT.

The V and J genes are TRBV9 and TRBJ2-3; 8 bases agree with TRBD2. This CDR3 spans 15 amino acids. The germline gives CDR1 SGDLS, CDR2 YYNGEE. V gave up 2 bases and J gave up 4 bases; unmatched junction bases: 6. This CDR3 is CASSVTGGPPDTQYF. DNA for the CDR3: TGTGCCAGCAGCGTGACGGGAGGGCCTCCAGATACGCAGTATTTT.

The DNA of the CDR3 is TGTGCCAGTAGTGCACAGGGGGCGAGCACAGATACGCAGTATTTT. It specifies CASSAQGASTDTQYF. The J gene is TRBJ2-3, the V gene TRBV19; TRBD1 matches 9 bases. V shed 5 bases and J 0 bases; nucleotides not matched to a gene: 3. Germline V gene sequence: CDR1 LNHDA, CDR2 SQIVND (reference sequence). There are 15 residues in the CDR3.

The V gene is TRBV19, the J gene TRBJ1-5; D gene unclear. The CDR3 length is 19 residues. Germline V gives CDR1 LNHDA, CDR2 SQIVND (reference sequence). V lost 0 bases to trimming and J lost 0 bases, with 18 bases between them. CDR3 DNA: TGTGCCAGTAGTATAGATCGCGGTGCAAACCGACGTAGCAATCAGCCCCAGCATTTT. It translates to CASSIDRGANRRSNQPQHF.

The chain is built from TRBV5-1 and TRBJ1-4; D call uncertain. Germline-derived CDR1 and CDR2 are SGHRS and YFSETQ. The CDR3 covers 15 residues. Trimming removed 9 bases at V and 3 bases at J, with 18 bases between. The DNA for the CDR3 is TGCGCCACCTCCCGGGAAGTTGGCGCTAATGAAAAACTGTTTTTT. Its translation is CATSREVGANEKLFF.

The CDR3 loop reads CASTDRGLGYTF. For the CDR3, the DNA is TGTGCCAGCACCGACAGGGGTTTAGGCTACACCTTC. V is TRBV6-1 and J is TRBJ1-2; 8 bases line up with TRBD1. J was trimmed by 8 bases and V by 7 bases; bases with no gene match: 6. Germline V gene lookup returns CDR1 MNHNS and CDR2 SASEGT. The CDR3 runs 12 residues.

The CDR3 region is CASSQDTSRDYGYTF. CDR3 bases: TGCGCCAGCAGCCAAGATACCTCAAGGGACTATGGCTACACCTTC. The J gene is TRBJ1-2, the V gene TRBV4-1; no clear D gene. Germline V gene data show CDR1 as MGHRA and CDR2 as YSYEKL. Between the trimmed V and J ends, which lost 0 bases and 3 bases, there was a span of 11 bases. The length of the CDR3 is 15 residues.

The chain joins TRBV5-1 to TRBJ2-2; weak D call: TRBD1 (6 bases). The CDR3 totals 17 residues. Germline lookup yields CDR1 SGHRS and CDR2 YFSETQ. Deletions cut 4 bases from V and 1 base from J, with 17 bases between. The CDR3 DNA reads TGCGCCAGCAGCGTGTATGGGGGCCCGGGGAACACCGGGGAGCTGTTTTTT. This sequence encodes CASSVYGGPGNTGELFF.

V and J are TRBV9 and TRBJ1-5; 9 positions agree with TRBD1. The CDR3 runs to 15 residues. Germline loops: CDR1 SGDLS, CDR2 YYNGEE. V was pared by 0 bases and J by 4 bases, with 2 bases of the junction left unmatched. CDR3 coding DNA: TGTGCCAGCAGCGTAGGGGGACAGGGAAATCAGCCCCAGCATTTT. Residues: CASSVGGQGNQPQHF.

Only one count was recorded for this clone. This sequence joins TRBV27 and TRBJ2-2, with TRBD1 as a possible D gene (6 bases). Germline V CDR1 and CDR2: MNHEY, SMNVEV (reference sequence). The CDR3 length is 15 residues. V dropped 2 bases and J dropped 7 bases, with 14 bases sitting between them. Written as DNA, the CDR3 is TGTGCCAGCAGTTTAGCAGGGGCGCAGGGCGGGGAGCTGTTTTTT. This encodes CASSLAGAQGGELFF.

This clone was recorded only once. The V and J genes are TRBV20-1 and TRBJ2-7; D not certain. The CDR3 sequence is 10 residues long. Germline CDR1 is DFQATT and CDR2 is SNEGSKA (reference sequence). Trimming took 5 bases from V and 4 from J, leaving 6 bases between them. CDR3 nucleotides: TGCAGTGCTCGCGTTTACGAGCAGTACTTC. This sequence encodes CSARVYEQYF.

This chain uses TRBV28 with TRBJ1-4, with D uncertain. This CDR3 spans 14 amino acids. Germline loops: CDR1 MDHEN, CDR2 SYDVKM. V shed 4 bases and J shed 8 bases, with 14 bases lying between them. The CDR3, as DNA: TGTGCCAGCAGTTCATCACCCGGGCAAGAAAAACTGTTTTTT. Its translation is CASSSSPGQEKLFF.

This clone was picked up one time. The chain links TRBV5-1 to TRBJ2-1, with TRBD2 matching over 9 bases. V trimming: 3 bases; J trimming: 5 bases; junction bases outside the gene matches: 9. CDR1 and CDR2 from the germline V gene are SGHRS and YFSETQ. The CDR3 runs 16 residues. The CDR3 loop is CASSYSGTSQNNEQFF. CDR3 coding DNA: TGCGCCAGCAGCTACTCCGGGACTAGCCAGAACAATGAGCAGTTCTTC.

The rearrangement uses TRBV6-1 and TRBJ1-5, with D perhaps matching TRBD1 (6 bases). Trimming cost V 8 bases and J 1 base, with 12 bases left between them. The germline gives CDR1 MNHNS, CDR2 SASEGT. The CDR3 has 14 amino acids. The DNA for the CDR3 is TGTGCCAGCCGGAGAGGGGGAAGCAATCAGCCCCAGCATTTT. Protein product: CASRRGGSNQPQHF.

The chain recombines TRBV5-1 with TRBJ2-1; 8 bases line up with TRBD2. The germline CDR1 and CDR2 sequences are SGHRS and YFSETQ. The CDR3 runs 15 residues. The ends lost 0 bases at V and 8 bases at J; junction bases unmatched: 7. This CDR3 is CASSLAPGGPDEQFF. The CDR3 DNA reads TGCGCCAGCAGCTTGGCCCCGGGAGGGCCCGATGAGCAGTTCTTC.

V gene TRBV5-5 combines with J gene TRBJ2-3; no definite D call. Trimming removed 4 bases from V and 3 bases from J, with 6 bases in between. From germline, CDR1 is SGHKS and CDR2 YYEKEE (reference sequence). The CDR3 length is 12 residues. CDR3 sequence: CASSRPTDTQYF. In nucleotides, the CDR3 is TGTGCCAGCAGCCGGCCGACAGATACGCAGTATTTT.

This clone was seen more than once but under ten times. V usage is TRBV4-2 and J usage is TRBJ2-7; D not resolved. CDR1 LGHNA and CDR2 YNFKEQ come from the germline V gene. The CDR3 is made up of 14 amino acids. V shed 0 bases and J shed 3 bases, with 9 bases lying between them. The CDR3 nucleotides are TGTGCCAGCAGCCAAGACCGGAACGGCTACGAGCAGTACTTC. Amino acids: CASSQDRNGYEQYF.

CDR3 DNA: TGTGCCAGTAGGGGGTTGGGGAGCAATCAGCCCCAGCATTTT. Its translation: CASRGLGSNQPQHF. This rearrangement joins TRBV19 to TRBJ1-5; D uncertain. The CDR3 sequence is 14 residues long. The V end was cut by 6 bases, the J end by 1 base, with 10 bases between. CDR1 is LNHDA, CDR2 SQIVND, per germline (reference sequence).

J is TRBJ2-1 and V is TRBV29-1; possibly TRBD2 for D (6 bases). V was shortened by 7 bases and J by 7 bases, with 14 bases between the two germline ends. Germline V gene data show CDR1 as SQVTM and CDR2 as ANQGSEA. The CDR3 runs to 12 residues. CDR3 DNA sequence: TGCAGCGCAGACCAGGCGGGGAATGAGCAGTTCTTC. Protein sequence: CSADQAGNEQFF.

The chain has TRBV19 and TRBJ2-5, with D perhaps matching TRBD1 (5 bases). V lost 5 bases and J lost 4, with 14 bases in between. The CDR3 totals 14 residues. Germline V gene data show CDR1 as LNHDA and CDR2 as SQIVND (reference sequence). This chain's CDR3 is CASSVINDRETQYF. CDR3 DNA: TGTGCCAGTAGTGTGATTAACGACAGAGAGACCCAGTACTTC. The full variable domain, in which reference TRBV19 and TRBJ2-5 provide the parts outside the CDR3, is DGGITQSPKYLFRKEGQNVTLSCEQNLNHDAMYWYRQDPGQGLRLIYYSQIVNDFQKGDIAEGYSVSREKKESFPLTVTSAQKNPTAFYLCASSVINDRETQYFGPGTRLLVL.

The chain joins TRBV5-6 to TRBJ2-2; a possible D gene is TRBD1 (5 bases). The CDR3 extends over 15 amino acids. The V gene lost 7 bases and the J gene lost 1 base, with 14 bases spanning the gap. CDR1 is SGHDT and CDR2 is YYEEEE in the germline V gene. CDR3 sequence reads: CASDKGAGNTGELFF. The CDR3 DNA reads as TGTGCCAGCGATAAAGGGGCAGGGAACACCGGGGAGCTGTTTTTT.

V usage is TRBV18 and J usage is TRBJ2-6; no definite D call. This CDR3 is built from 16 residues. V was trimmed by 1 base and J by 0 bases, leaving 7 bases between them. The germline V gene has CDR1 KGHSH and CDR2 LQKENI. CDR3: CASSPLSLSGANVLTF. The DNA for the CDR3 is TGTGCCAGCTCACCACTCAGCCTCTCTGGGGCCAACGTCCTGACTTTC.

This clone was counted once. V usage is TRBV20-1 and J usage is TRBJ2-1; possibly TRBD2 for D (5 bases). Germline CDR1 and CDR2: DFQATT and SNEGSKA (reference sequence). The CDR3 contains 11 residues. The V end lost 6 bases, the J end lost 4 bases, and 7 bases lay between the germline ends. CDR3 amino acids: CSAGEYNEQFF. The DNA for the CDR3 is TGCAGTGCCGGGGAATACAATGAGCAGTTCTTC.

The CDR3 sequence: CASSLFKAHGLSYNEQFF. The CDR3 DNA reads as TGCGCCAGCAGCTTGTTCAAGGCACATGGGCTGAGTTACAATGAGCAGTTCTTC. The V and J genes are TRBV5-1 and TRBJ2-1, with D unresolved. Between the trimmed V and J ends, which lost 1 base and 4 bases, there was a span of 21 bases. CDR1 is SGHRS, CDR2 YFSETQ, per germline. CDR3 size: 18 residues.

V is TRBV5-4 and J is TRBJ2-5, with a possible D match to TRBD2 (6 bases). Germline V gene data show CDR1 as SGHNT and CDR2 as YYREEE (reference sequence). Trimming took 3 bases from V and 4 from J, leaving 13 bases between them. This CDR3 contains 14 residues. In DNA form, the CDR3 reads TGTGCCAGCAGCTCGTATAGCGGTGGAGAGACCCAGTACTTC. Translated: CASSSYSGGETQYF.

This chain links TRBV18 with TRBJ1-1, with 10 bases identical to TRBD1. The CDR3 is 14 amino acids. V shed 7 bases and J 2 bases; nucleotides not matched to a gene: 4. Germline assignment: CDR1 KGHSH and CDR2 LQKENI. CDR3 in DNA: TGTGCCAGCTTAGGGACAGGGGCCAACACTGAAGCTTTCTTT. This sequence encodes CASLGTGANTEAFF.